A single sample gave rise to the 2 T cell receptor beta chains below, sequenced in a study of blood T cell repertoires in COVID-19. Here immunoSEQ multiplex PCR was the method, and the copy in TCRdb shows in-frame clones only, minus some. The profile shows about 150,000 clones, roughly 86% of them singletons. Specimen: PBMCs or T cells enriched from blood (not recorded which). Receptors were obtained from a woman in her fifties or sixties with acute COVID-19.

In the case of this clone: The sample carries other DNA sequences with the same CDR3. V is TRBV9 and J is TRBJ2-1, with D maybe TRBD2 (6 bases). V dropped 0 bases and J dropped 5 bases, with 9 bases sitting between them. From germline, CDR1 is SGDLS and CDR2 YYNGEE. This CDR3 contains 14 residues. The CDR3 is CASSVGRRDNEQFF. CDR3 DNA sequence: TGTGCCAGCAGCGTAGGGAGGAGGGACAATGAGCAGTTCTTC. Complete variable domain (other parts from reference TRBV9 and TRBJ2-1): DSGVTQTPKHLITATGQRVTLRCSPRSGDLSVYWYQQSLDQGLQFLIQYYNGEERAKGNILERFSAQQFPDLHSELNLSSLELGDSALYFCASSVGRRDNEQFFGPGTRLTVL.

This clone came up once. The chain recombines TRBV7-3 with TRBJ1-1; maybe TRBD1 (5 bases). The ends were cut back, 3 bases at V and 3 bases at J, with 14 bases in the middle. This CDR3 contains 15 residues. Germline loops: CDR1 SGHTA, CDR2 FQGTGA. CDR3 nucleotides: TGTGCCAGCAGCTTCACCGGGGGACCTGACACTGAAGCTTTCTTT. Its protein product is CASSFTGGPDTEAFF.